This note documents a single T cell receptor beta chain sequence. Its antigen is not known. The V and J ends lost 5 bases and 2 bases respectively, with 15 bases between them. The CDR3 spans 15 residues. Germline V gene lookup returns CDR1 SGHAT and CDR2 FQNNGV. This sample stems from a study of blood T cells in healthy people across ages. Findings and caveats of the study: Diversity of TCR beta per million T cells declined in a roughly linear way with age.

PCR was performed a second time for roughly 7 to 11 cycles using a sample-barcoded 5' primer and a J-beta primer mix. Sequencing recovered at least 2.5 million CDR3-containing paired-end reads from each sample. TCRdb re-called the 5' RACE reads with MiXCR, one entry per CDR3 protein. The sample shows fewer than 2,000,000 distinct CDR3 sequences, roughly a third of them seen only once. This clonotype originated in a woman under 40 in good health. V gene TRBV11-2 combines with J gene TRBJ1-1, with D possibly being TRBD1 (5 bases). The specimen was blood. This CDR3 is CASSPRAFPNTEAFF. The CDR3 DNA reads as TGTGCCAGCAGCCCCAGGGCATTCCCCAACACTGAAGCTTTCTTT.